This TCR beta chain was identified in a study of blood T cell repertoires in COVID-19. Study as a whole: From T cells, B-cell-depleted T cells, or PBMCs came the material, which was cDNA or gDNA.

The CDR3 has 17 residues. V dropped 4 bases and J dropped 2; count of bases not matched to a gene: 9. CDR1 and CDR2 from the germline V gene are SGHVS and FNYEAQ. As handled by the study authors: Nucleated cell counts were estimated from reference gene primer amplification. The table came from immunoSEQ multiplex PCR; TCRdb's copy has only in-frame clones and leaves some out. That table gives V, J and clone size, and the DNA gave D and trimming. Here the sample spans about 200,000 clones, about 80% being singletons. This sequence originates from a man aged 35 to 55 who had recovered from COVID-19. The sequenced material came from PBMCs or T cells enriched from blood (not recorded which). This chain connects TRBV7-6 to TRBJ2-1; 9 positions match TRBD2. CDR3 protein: CASSSVSGTSPYNEQFF. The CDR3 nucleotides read TGTGCCAGCAGCTCAGTCTCCGGGACTAGCCCCTACAATGAGCAGTTCTTC.